Listed here are 8 T cell receptor beta chains from one sample, sequenced in a study of blood T cell repertoires in COVID-19. Method: immunoSEQ multiplex PCR; TCRdb's copy keeps in-frame clones and lacks some. The sample lists some 35,000 clones, about four fifths occurring once. The sequencing sample was made of peripheral blood. These receptors were collected from a man aged 45-65 years with acute or convalescent COVID-19.

V and J are TRBV6-2 or TRBV6-3 and TRBJ1-2; 11 bases are a match to TRBD1. Germline-derived CDR1 and CDR2 are MNHEY and SVGEGT. The trim removed 1 base at V and 7 bases at J, leaving 8 bases unmatched. The CDR3 runs 16 residues. CDR3 nucleotide sequence: TGTGCCAGCAGTTACTTTGTTGGACAGGGGGCAGCTGGCTACACCTTC. Translation: CASSYFVGQGAAGYTF.

V is TRBV18 and J is TRBJ1-4; 7 positions match TRBD1. This CDR3 comprises 13 residues. Germline loops: CDR1 KGHSH, CDR2 LQKENI. J gave up 8 bases and V 6 bases, and 6 bases lay outside the gene matches. The CDR3 coding sequence is TGTGCCAGCTCGAGGGACAGCGGAGAAAAACTGTTTTTT. This encodes CASSRDSGEKLFF. The full variable domain, in which reference TRBV18 and TRBJ1-4 provide the parts outside the CDR3, is NAGVMQNPRHLVRRRGQEARLRCSPMKGHSHVYWYRQLPEEGLKFMVYLQKENIIDESGMPKERFSAEFPKEGPSILRIQQVVRGDSAAYFCASSRDSGEKLFFGSGTQLSVL.

This chain connects TRBV5-5 to TRBJ2-7, with D perhaps TRBD2 (6 bases). Germline V lookup: CDR1 SGHKS, CDR2 YYEKEE (reference sequence). V shed 1 base and J shed 4 bases, with 15 bases lying between them. The length of the CDR3 is 15 residues. The CDR3 protein is CASSLPGAASYEQYF. As DNA, the CDR3 is TGTGCCAGCAGCTTGCCGGGAGCTGCATCGTACGAGCAGTACTTC.

The table lists this clone with a count of one. This chain uses TRBV18 with TRBJ2-7, with 10 bases fitting TRBD1. CDR3 length: 16 amino acids. CDR1 and CDR2 from the germline V gene are KGHSH and LQKENI. Trimming cost V 3 bases and J 5 bases; bases outside gene matches: 10. The CDR3 loop is CASSPLAGTGDHEQYF. The CDR3 DNA follows: TGTGCCAGCTCACCGCTAGCAGGGACAGGGGACCACGAGCAGTACTTC. Based on the CDR3 plus reference TRBV18 and TRBJ2-7, the full variable domain is NAGVMQNPRHLVRRRGQEARLRCSPMKGHSHVYWYRQLPEEGLKFMVYLQKENIIDESGMPKERFSAEFPKEGPSILRIQQVVRGDSAAYFCASSPLAGTGDHEQYFGPGTRLTVT.

As to this clone: In the same sample, other DNA sequences code for this CDR3. The CDR3 sequence: CASSLDGEASEKLFF. The CDR3 nucleotides are TGCGCCAGCAGCTTGGATGGGGAGGCTTCCGAAAAACTGTTTTTT. The chain couples TRBV5-1 to TRBJ1-4, with D hard to call. This CDR3 is 15 amino acids long. Trimming left V 0 bases short and J 8 bases short, with 14 bases between. In germline, CDR1 is SGHRS, CDR2 YFSETQ. The full variable domain, completed using reference TRBV5-1 and TRBJ1-4, is KAGVTQTPRYLIKTRGQQVTLSCSPISGHRSVSWYQQTPGQGLQFLFEYFSETQRNKGNFPGRFSGRQFSNSRSEMNVSTLELGDSALYLCASSLDGEASEKLFFGSGTQLSVL.

The gene calls are TRBV10-1 and TRBJ2-1; TRBD2 agrees at 11 bases. Germline V CDR1 and CDR2: WNHNN, SYGVQD (reference sequence). Germline trimming cut 3 bases from V and 7 bases from J; bases unmatched to any gene: 5. The CDR3 has 15 amino acids. Here the CDR3 reads CASSESLAGGNEQFF. The CDR3 region has the DNA TGCGCCAGCAGTGAATCCCTAGCGGGGGGAAATGAGCAGTTCTTC.

This clone appeared a few times. The rearrangement joins TRBV10-3 to TRBJ1-2; D may be TRBD1 (5 bases). Per the germline V gene, CDR1 is ENHRY and CDR2 is SYGVKD. The CDR3 spans 13 residues. V lost 11 bases, J lost 0 bases, and 13 bases lay in between. CDR3 bases: TGTGCCCTTTGGACACAAGCTAACTATGGCTACACCTTC. This translates into CALWTQANYGYTF.

This clone was detected only once. The chain links TRBV4-2 to TRBJ2-1; 10 nucleotides agree with TRBD2. The germline V gene has CDR1 LGHNA and CDR2 YNFKEQ. CDR3 size: 16 residues. The junction had 7 bases not matched to a gene; V was cut back by 1 base and J by 7 bases. The CDR3 DNA reads as TGTGCCAGCAGCCAAGGAGCGGGAGGGCCGAGGAATGAGCAGTTCTTC. Its protein product is CASSQGAGGPRNEQFF.